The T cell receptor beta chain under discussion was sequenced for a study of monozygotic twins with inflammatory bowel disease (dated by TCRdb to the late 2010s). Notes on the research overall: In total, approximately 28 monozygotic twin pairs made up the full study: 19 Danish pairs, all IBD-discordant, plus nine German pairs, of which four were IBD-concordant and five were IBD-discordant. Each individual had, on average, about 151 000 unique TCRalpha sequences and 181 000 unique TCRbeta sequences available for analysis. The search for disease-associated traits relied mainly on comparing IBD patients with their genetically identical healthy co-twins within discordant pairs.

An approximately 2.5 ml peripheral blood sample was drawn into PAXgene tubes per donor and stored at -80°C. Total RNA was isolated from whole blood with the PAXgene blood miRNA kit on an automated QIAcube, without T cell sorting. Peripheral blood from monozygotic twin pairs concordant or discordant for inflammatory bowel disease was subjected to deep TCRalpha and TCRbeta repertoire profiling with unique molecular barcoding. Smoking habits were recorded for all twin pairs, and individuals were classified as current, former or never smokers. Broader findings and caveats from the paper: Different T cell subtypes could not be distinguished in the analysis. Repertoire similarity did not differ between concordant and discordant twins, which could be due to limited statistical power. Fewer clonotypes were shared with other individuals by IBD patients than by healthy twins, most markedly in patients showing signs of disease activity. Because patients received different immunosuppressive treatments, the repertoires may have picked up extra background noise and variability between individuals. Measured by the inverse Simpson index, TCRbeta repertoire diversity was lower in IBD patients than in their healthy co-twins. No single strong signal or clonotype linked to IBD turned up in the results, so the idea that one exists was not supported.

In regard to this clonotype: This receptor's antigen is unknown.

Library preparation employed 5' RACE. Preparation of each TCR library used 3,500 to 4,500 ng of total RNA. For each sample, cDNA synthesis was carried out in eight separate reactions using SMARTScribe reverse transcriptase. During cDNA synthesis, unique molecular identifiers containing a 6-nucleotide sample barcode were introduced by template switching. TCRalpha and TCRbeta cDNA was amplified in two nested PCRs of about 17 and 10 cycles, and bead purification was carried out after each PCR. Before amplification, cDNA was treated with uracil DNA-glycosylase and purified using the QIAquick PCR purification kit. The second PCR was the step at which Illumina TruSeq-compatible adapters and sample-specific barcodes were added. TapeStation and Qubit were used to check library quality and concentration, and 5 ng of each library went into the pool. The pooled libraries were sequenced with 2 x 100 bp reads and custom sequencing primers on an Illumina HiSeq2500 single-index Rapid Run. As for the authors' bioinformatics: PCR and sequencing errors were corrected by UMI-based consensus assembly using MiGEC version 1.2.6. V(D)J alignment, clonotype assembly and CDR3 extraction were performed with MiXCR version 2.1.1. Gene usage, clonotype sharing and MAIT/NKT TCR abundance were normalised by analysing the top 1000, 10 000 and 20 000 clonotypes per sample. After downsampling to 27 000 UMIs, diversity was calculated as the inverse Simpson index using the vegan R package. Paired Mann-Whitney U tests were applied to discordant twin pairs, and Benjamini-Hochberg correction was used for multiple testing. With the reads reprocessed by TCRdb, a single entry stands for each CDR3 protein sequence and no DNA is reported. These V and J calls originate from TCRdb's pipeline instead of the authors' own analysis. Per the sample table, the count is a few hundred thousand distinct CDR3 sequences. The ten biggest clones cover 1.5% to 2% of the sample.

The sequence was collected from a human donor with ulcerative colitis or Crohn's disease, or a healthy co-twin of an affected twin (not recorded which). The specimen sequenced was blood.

The CDR3 protein is CSARDPQSNTEAFF. The chain is made from TRBV20-1 and TRBJ1-1. Looking up the germline V gene (reference sequence) yields CDR1 DFQATT and CDR2 SNEGSKA. The CDR3 contains 14 residues, cysteine and phenylalanine counted. A DNA sequence was not provided.